The clone carrying this T cell receptor (beta chain) was detected a few times. When sampled, the donors appeared nominally healthy, though they likely had unrecorded immune exposures. The data stem from a study of cytomegalovirus exposure and HLA in healthy donors. The PCR used 60 Vbeta and 13 Jbeta primers. Generated by immunoSEQ multiplex PCR, the TCRdb table keeps only in-frame clones and is missing some. Of 85,000 to 95,000 clones detected, about 60% appear once; the ten largest clones hold roughly 6%. CDR3 length: 13 residues. Looked up from germline, CDR1 is SGHTA and CDR2 is FQGNSA. V was clipped by 3 bases and J by 5 bases, with 11 bases between them.

The sample comprised PBMCs. The sequence was obtained from a woman in her twenties or thirties in good health and CMV-seronegative. This chain uses TRBV7-2 with TRBJ2-7; D perhaps matches TRBD1 (6 bases). The CDR3 spells CASSLDSQDEQYF. CDR3 nucleotide sequence: TGTGCCAGCAGCTTGGACAGCCAGGACGAGCAGTACTTC.